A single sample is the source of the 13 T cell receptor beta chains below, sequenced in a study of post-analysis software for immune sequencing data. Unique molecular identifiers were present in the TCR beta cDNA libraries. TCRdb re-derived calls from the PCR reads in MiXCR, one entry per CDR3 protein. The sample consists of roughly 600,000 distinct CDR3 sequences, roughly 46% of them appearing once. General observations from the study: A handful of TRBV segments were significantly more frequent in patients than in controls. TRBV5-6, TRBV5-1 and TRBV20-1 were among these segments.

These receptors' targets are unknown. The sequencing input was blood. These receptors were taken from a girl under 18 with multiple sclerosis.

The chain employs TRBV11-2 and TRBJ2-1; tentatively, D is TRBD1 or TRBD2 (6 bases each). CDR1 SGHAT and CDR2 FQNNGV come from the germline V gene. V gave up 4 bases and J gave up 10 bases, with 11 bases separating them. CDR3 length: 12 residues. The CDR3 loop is CASSSRGPEQFF. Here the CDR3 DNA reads TGTGCCAGCAGCTCCCGGGGGCCGGAGCAGTTCTTC.

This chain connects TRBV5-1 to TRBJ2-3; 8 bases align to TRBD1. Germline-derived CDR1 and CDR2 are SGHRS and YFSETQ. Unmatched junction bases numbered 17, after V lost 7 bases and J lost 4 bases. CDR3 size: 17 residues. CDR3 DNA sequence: TGCGCCAGCGGCATTGACAGGGGCTGGAACTGGGCAGATACGCAGTATTTT. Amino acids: CASGIDRGWNWADTQYF.

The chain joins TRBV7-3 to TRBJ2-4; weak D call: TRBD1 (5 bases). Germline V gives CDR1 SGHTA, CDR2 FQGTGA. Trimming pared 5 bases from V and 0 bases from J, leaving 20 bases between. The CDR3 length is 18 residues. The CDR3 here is CASSPTRKGELAKNIQYF. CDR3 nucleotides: TGTGCCAGCAGCCCTACACGGAAAGGGGAACTAGCCAAAAACATTCAGTACTTC. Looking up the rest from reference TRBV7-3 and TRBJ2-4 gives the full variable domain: GAGVSQTPSNKVTEKGKYVELRCDPISGHTALYWYRQSLGQGPEFLIYFQGTGAADDSGLPNDRFFAVRPEGSVSTLKIQRTERGDSAVYLCASSPTRKGELAKNIQYFGAGTRLSVL.

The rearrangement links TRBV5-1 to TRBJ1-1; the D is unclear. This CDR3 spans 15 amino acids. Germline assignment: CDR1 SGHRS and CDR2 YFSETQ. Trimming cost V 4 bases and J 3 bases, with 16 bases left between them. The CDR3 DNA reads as TGCGCCAGCAGCCGAGGAACAGCCGCTTACACTGAAGCTTTCTTT. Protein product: CASSRGTAAYTEAFF. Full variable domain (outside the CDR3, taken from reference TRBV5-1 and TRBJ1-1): KAGVTQTPRYLIKTRGQQVTLSCSPISGHRSVSWYQQTPGQGLQFLFEYFSETQRNKGNFPGRFSGRQFSNSRSEMNVSTLELGDSALYLCASSRGTAAYTEAFFGQGTRLTVV.

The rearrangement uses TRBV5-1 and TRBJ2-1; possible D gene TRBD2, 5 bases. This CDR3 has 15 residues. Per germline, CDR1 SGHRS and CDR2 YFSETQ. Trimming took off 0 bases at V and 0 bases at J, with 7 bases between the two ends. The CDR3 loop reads CASSLDGDSYNEQFF. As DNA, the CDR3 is TGCGCCAGCAGCTTGGACGGGGACTCCTACAATGAGCAGTTCTTC.

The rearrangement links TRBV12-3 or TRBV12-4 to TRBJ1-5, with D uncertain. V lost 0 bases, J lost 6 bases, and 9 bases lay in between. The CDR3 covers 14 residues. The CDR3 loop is CASSLAVSSQPQHF. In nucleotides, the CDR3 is TGTGCCAGCAGTTTAGCAGTTAGTAGTCAGCCCCAGCATTTT.

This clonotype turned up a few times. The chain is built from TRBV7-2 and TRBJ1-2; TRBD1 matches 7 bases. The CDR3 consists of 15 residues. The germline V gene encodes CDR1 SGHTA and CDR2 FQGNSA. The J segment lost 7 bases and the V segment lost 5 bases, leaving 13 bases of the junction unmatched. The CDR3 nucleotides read TGTGCCAGCAGCGCCGCGCTGACAGGGCCTGCTGGCTACACCTTC. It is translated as CASSAALTGPAGYTF.

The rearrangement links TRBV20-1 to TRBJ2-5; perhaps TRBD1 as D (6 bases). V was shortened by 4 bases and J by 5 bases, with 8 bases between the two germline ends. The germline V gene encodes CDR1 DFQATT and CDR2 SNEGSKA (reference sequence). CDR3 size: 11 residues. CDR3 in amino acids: CSANTGETQYF. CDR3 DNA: TGCAGTGCTAATACAGGGGAGACCCAGTACTTC.

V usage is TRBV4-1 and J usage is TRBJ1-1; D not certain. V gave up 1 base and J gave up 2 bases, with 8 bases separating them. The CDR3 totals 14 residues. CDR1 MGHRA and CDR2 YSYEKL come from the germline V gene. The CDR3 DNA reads TGCGCCAGCAGCCAAGTAATGGGAAACACTGAAGCTTTCTTT. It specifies CASSQVMGNTEAFF.

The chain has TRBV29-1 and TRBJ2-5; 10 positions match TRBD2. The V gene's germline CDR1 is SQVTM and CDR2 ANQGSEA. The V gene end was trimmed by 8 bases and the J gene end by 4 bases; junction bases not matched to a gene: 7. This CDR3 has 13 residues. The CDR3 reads CSPKLAGVETQYF. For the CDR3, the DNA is TGCAGCCCCAAGCTAGCGGGAGTAGAGACCCAGTACTTC. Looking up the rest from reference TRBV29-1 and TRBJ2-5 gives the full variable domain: SAVISQKPSRDICQRGTSLTIQCQVDSQVTMMFWYRQQPGQSLTLIATANQGSEATYESGFVIDKFPISRPNLTFSTLTVSNMSPEDSSIYLCSPKLAGVETQYFGPGTRLLVL.

The DNA for the CDR3 is TGTGCCTGGAGTCCAGGAGTCTCTGGGGCCAACGTCCTGACTTTC. It encodes CAWSPGVSGANVLTF. The J gene is TRBJ2-6, the V gene TRBV30; D is unclear. The CDR3 has 15 residues. V was cut by 2 bases and J by 0 bases, with 8 bases left in between. CDR1 is GTSNPN, CDR2 SVGIG, per germline (reference sequence). Filled out from reference TRBV30 and TRBJ2-6, the complete variable domain reads SQTIHQWPATLVQPVGSPLSLECTVEGTSNPNLYWYRQAAGRGLQLLFYSVGIGQISSEVPQNLSASRPQDRQFILSSKKLLLSDSGFYLCAWSPGVSGANVLTFGAGSRLTVL.

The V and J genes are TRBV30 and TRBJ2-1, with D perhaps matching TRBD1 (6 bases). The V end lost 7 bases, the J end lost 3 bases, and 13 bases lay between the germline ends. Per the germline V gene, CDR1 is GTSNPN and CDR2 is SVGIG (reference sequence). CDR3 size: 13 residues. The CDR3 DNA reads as TGTGCCTCCACAGGGCAGGTCTACAATGAGCAGTTCTTC. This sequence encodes CASTGQVYNEQFF.

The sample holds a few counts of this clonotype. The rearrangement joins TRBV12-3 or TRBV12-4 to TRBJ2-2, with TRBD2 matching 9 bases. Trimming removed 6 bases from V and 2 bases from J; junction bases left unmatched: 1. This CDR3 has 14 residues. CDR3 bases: TGTGCCAGCAGGGGACTAGCTAACACCGGGGAGCTGTTTTTT. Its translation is CASRGLANTGELFF.